Each of the 14 T cell receptor beta chains below was sequenced from the same sample in a study of identical twins. TCRdb used MiXCR to reprocess the 5' RACE reads, holding one entry per CDR3 protein. The repertoire holds about 890,000 distinct CDR3 sequences, with 12% as singletons. The same data also went into a second study, on yellow fever vaccine responses in identical twins.

The sequenced sample consisted of PBMCs. These receptors were taken from a woman in her late teens or twenties in good health.

The V and J genes are TRBV6-2 or TRBV6-3 and TRBJ2-2; TRBD1 aligns across 8 bases. The CDR3 has 14 amino acids. The germline V gene encodes CDR1 MNHEY and CDR2 SVGEGT. J gave up 4 bases and V 6 bases, and 4 bases lay outside the gene matches. The CDR3 region is CASRTGAGTGELFF. CDR3 nucleotide sequence: TGTGCCAGCAGGACAGGGGCGGGCACCGGGGAGCTGTTTTTT.

The V gene is TRBV3-1, the J gene TRBJ2-3, with 11 bases identical to TRBD2. With V trimmed by 0 bases and J by 6 bases, 8 bases remained unmatched. This CDR3 spans 17 amino acids. Germline CDR1 LGHDT, CDR2 YNNKEL (reference sequence). CDR3 in amino acids: CASSQEALAGGYDTQYF. CDR3 in DNA: TGTGCCAGCAGCCAAGAGGCCTTAGCGGGAGGGTATGATACGCAGTATTTT.

V is TRBV5-1 and J is TRBJ1-4, with D perhaps matching TRBD1 (6 bases). Germline CDR1 and CDR2: SGHRS and YFSETQ. Trimming took 6 bases from V and 5 from J, leaving 17 bases between them. This CDR3 has 15 residues. The CDR3 region has the DNA TGCGCCAGCACCCTCTCGGACAGCCGAAATGAAAAACTGTTTTTT. Its translation: CASTLSDSRNEKLFF.

This clonotype has only a few counts. V and J are TRBV10-3 and TRBJ2-7, with D tentatively TRBD1 (6 bases). The V and J ends lost 7 bases and 2 bases respectively, with 12 bases between them. CDR1 is ENHRY and CDR2 is SYGVKD in the germline V gene. The CDR3 is 13 amino acids. CDR3 DNA sequence: TGTGCCATCATCCGACAGGAAACCTACGAGCAGTACGTC. Amino acid sequence: CAIIRQETYEQYV.

This clonotype has just a few counts. J is TRBJ2-7 and V is TRBV5-1; TRBD2 aligns across 10 bases. CDR3 length: 13 residues. Germline V CDR1 and CDR2: SGHRS, YFSETQ. Trimming took 3 bases from V and 7 from J; bases not matched to a gene: 4. The CDR3 DNA is TGCGCCAGCAGCTCTATAGCGGGAGGTGAGCAGTACTTC. Amino acid sequence: CASSSIAGGEQYF.

This clonotype was seen a few times. The chain couples TRBV2 to TRBJ2-5, with D possibly being TRBD2 (5 bases). Germline lookup yields CDR1 SNHLY and CDR2 FYNNEI. The CDR3 has 14 residues. V lost 2 bases and J lost 1, with 8 bases in between. CDR3 sequence (DNA): TGTGCCAGCAGTGAATCAGGACTCCAAGAGACCCAGTACTTC. Amino acid sequence: CASSESGLQETQYF. The complete variable domain, with remaining parts taken from reference TRBV2 and TRBJ2-5, reads EPEVTQTPSHQVTQMGQEVILRCVPISNHLYFYWYRQILGQKVEFLVSFYNNEISEKSEIFDDQFSVERPDGSNFTLKIRSTKLEDSAMYFCASSESGLQETQYFGPGTRLLVL.

The chain joins TRBV10-2 to TRBJ2-6, with 8 bases aligning to TRBD2. After removal of 3 bases from V and 0 bases from J, the junction contained 10 bases not matched to a gene. Germline CDR1 WSHSY, CDR2 SAAADI. The CDR3 has 19 residues. The CDR3 bases are TGCGCCAGCAGTGACCGGGCTAGCGGGTATTACTCTGGGGCCAACGTCCTGACTTTC. This gives the protein CASSDRASGYYSGANVLTF.

In this sample, this clonotype turned up a few times. The chain employs TRBV6-2 or TRBV6-3 and TRBJ2-3; 9 positions match TRBD2. J gave up 4 bases and V 7 bases, and 12 bases lay outside the gene matches. This CDR3 has 16 amino acids. Germline CDR1 and CDR2: MNHEY and SVGEGT. The CDR3 coding sequence is TGTGCCAGCACGGAGATTGCGGGAGGGGGCCCAGATACGCAGTATTTT. It encodes CASTEIAGGGPDTQYF.

This clonotype was observed many times. J is TRBJ1-1 and V is TRBV5-1; TRBD1 aligns across 8 bases. The CDR3 loop spans 17 amino acids. The germline V gene has CDR1 SGHRS and CDR2 YFSETQ. V lost 0 bases, J lost 1 base, and 8 bases stayed unmatched. The CDR3 nucleotides read TGCGCCAGCAGCTTGGGGCCTTTACAGGGGGAGAACACTGAAGCTTTCTTT. Amino acids: CASSLGPLQGENTEAFF.

V gene TRBV12-3 or TRBV12-4 combines with J gene TRBJ2-1; D possibly corresponds to TRBD2 (6 bases). CDR3 length: 14 amino acids. Trimming pared 1 base from V and 5 bases from J, leaving 9 bases between. This CDR3 reads CASSLGTTDNEQFF. CDR3 in DNA: TGTGCCAGCAGTTTAGGGACTACCGACAATGAGCAGTTCTTC.

This clonotype was counted at least ten times. The chain joins TRBV10-1 to TRBJ2-1, with D perhaps TRBD2 (6 bases). The ends were cut back, 2 bases at V and 6 bases at J, with 17 bases in the middle. This CDR3 spans 16 amino acids. Germline V gene lookup returns CDR1 WNHNN and CDR2 SYGVQD (reference sequence). The CDR3 DNA reads TGCGCCAGCAGTGAGGACCGACTAGGTTTGGCCAATGAGCAGTTCTTC. Translation: CASSEDRLGLANEQFF.

This clonotype was picked up a small number of times. This sequence joins TRBV20-1 and TRBJ2-7, with 9 bases aligning to TRBD1. The ends lost 2 bases at V and 6 bases at J; junction bases unmatched: 8. Germline V gene data show CDR1 as DFQATT and CDR2 as SNEGSKA (reference sequence). The CDR3 is 14 amino acids. The CDR3 region has the DNA TGCAGTGCTAGACAAGGGACAGGGCGGGTCGAGCAGTACGTC. Its translation is CSARQGTGRVEQYV.

The chain is built from TRBV7-9 and TRBJ2-2; D is undetermined. V dropped 5 bases and J dropped 1 base, with 14 bases sitting between them. This CDR3 region has 16 residues. The V gene's germline CDR1 is SEHNR and CDR2 FQNEAQ (reference sequence). The CDR3 DNA is TGTGCCAGCAGCAAATCTGGGCAGATGAACACCGGGGAGCTGTTTTTT. Its translation: CASSKSGQMNTGELFF.

The chain is built from TRBV27 and TRBJ2-7; TRBD2 might be the D (5 bases). Germline loops: CDR1 MNHEY, CDR2 SMNVEV (reference sequence). Trimming cost V 2 bases and J 4 bases, with 15 bases left between them. This CDR3 is 15 amino acids long. CDR3 nucleotides: TGTGCCAGCAGTTTAGCCCTGGAGGTCTGGTACGAGCAGTACTTC. Translated, it gives CASSLALEVWYEQYF.